Each of the 4 T cell receptor beta chains below was sequenced from the same sample in a study of cytomegalovirus exposure and HLA in healthy donors. Researchers ran the PCR with 60 Vbeta and 13 Jbeta primers. The data were produced by immunoSEQ multiplex PCR, yet TCRdb's version contains in-frame clones alone and is incomplete. The sample consists of more than 85,000 clones, more than 60% of them appearing once. Sequencing used PBMCs. The receptors originated from a woman between 18 and 29 years old in good health and CMV-seropositive.

The J gene is TRBJ2-3, the V gene TRBV2; 8 nucleotides match TRBD2. With 0 bases clipped from V and 5 bases from J, the junction kept 7 bases outside the gene matches. The CDR3 length is 16 residues. Germline CDR1 SNHLY, CDR2 FYNNEI. As DNA, the CDR3 is TGTGCCAGCAGTGAAGCCCAGCGGGAGCTACTAGATACGCAGTATTTT. Its protein product is CASSEAQRELLDTQYF.

The rearrangement links TRBV27 to TRBJ1-1, with 8 bases aligning to TRBD1. The CDR3 is 14 residues long. Germline loops: CDR1 MNHEY, CDR2 SMNVEV (reference sequence). With V trimmed by 5 bases and J by 6 bases, 8 bases remained unmatched. The CDR3 here is CASSKQGDYAEAFF. In DNA form, the CDR3 reads TGTGCCAGCAGTAAACAGGGGGATTACGCTGAAGCTTTCTTT.

The chain couples TRBV7-3 to TRBJ2-1; 14 nucleotides agree with TRBD2. Germline assignment: CDR1 SGHTA and CDR2 FQGTGA. The junction had 5 bases not matched to a gene; V was cut back by 5 bases and J by 8 bases. The CDR3 runs to 15 residues. CDR3 sequence (DNA): TGTGCCAGCAGCATCGGGACTAGCGGGAGCGATGAGCAGTTCTTC. This codes for CASSIGTSGSDEQFF. The variable domain in full, completed from reference TRBV7-3 and TRBJ2-1, reads GAGVSQTPSNKVTEKGKYVELRCDPISGHTALYWYRQSLGQGPEFLIYFQGTGAADDSGLPNDRFFAVRPEGSVSTLKIQRTERGDSAVYLCASSIGTSGSDEQFFGPGTRLTVL.

The chain employs TRBV27 and TRBJ2-7; 8 positions agree with TRBD2. CDR1 and CDR2 from the germline V gene are MNHEY and SMNVEV (reference sequence). This CDR3 spans 13 amino acids. V shed 8 bases, J shed 2 bases, and the junction held 5 bases outside the gene matches. The CDR3 sequence is CASRGLGTYEQYF. In nucleotides, the CDR3 is TGTGCCAGCCGGGGACTAGGGACCTACGAGCAGTACTTC.